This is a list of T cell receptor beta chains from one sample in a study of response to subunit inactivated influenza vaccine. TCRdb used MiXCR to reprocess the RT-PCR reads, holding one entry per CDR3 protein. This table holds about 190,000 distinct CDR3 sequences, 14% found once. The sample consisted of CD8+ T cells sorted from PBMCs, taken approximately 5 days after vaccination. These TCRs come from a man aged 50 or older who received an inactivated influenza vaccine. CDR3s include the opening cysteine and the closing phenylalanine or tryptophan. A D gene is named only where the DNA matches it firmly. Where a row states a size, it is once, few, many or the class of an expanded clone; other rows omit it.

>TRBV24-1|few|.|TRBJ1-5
CATSEGTPSDQPQHF
TGTGCCACCAGTGAGGGGACACCCAGCGACCAGCCCCAGCATTTT
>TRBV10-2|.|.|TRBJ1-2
CASSGTSPITTYGYTF
TGCGCCAGCAGTGGGACAAGTCCCATTACGACTTATGGCTACACCTTC
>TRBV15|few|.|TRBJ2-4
CATSQGWGVKNIQYF
TGTGCCACCAGCCAGGGGTGGGGGGTCAAAAACATTCAGTACTTC
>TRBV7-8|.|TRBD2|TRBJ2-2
CASSPWTSGGVTGELFF
TGTGCCAGCAGCCCCTGGACTAGCGGAGGGGTCACCGGGGAGCTGTTTTTT
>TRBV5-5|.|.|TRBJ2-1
CASSLEPNEQFF
TGTGCCAGCAGCTTGGAGCCCAATGAGCAGTTCTTC
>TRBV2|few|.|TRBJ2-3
CASSEGSSDTQYF
TGTGCCAGCAGTGAAGGTTCTTCAGATACGCAGTATTTT
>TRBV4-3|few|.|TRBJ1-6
CASSSYRNSPLHF
TGCGCCAGCAGCTCATACAGGAACTCACCCCTCCACTTT
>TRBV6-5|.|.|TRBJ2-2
CASSPTPGELFF
TGTGCCAGCAGCCCCACCCCGGGGGAGCTGTTTTTT
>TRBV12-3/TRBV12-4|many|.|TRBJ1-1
CASTLTVTGTEAFF
TGTGCCAGCACCCTAACAGTTACGGGGACTGAAGCTTTCTTT
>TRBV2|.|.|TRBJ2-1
CASPRGRESSYNEQFF
TGTGCCAGCCCCCGGGGACGGGAGAGCTCCTACAATGAGCAGTTCTTC
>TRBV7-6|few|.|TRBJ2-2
CASSLPRGGELFF
TGTGCCAGCAGCCTCCCTCGAGGCGGGGAGCTGTTTTTT
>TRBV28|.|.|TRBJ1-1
CASSRGIEAFF
TGTGCCAGCAGCCGTGGGATTGAAGCTTTCTTT
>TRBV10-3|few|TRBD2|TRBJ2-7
CAISGTGTSSYEQYF
TGTGCCATCAGTGGAACCGGGACTAGCTCTTACGAGCAGTACTTC
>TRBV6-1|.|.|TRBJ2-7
CASRATDISYEQYF
TGTGCCAGCAGAGCGACAGATATCTCCTACGAGCAGTACTTC
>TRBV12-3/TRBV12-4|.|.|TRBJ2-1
CASSLEAIEQFF
TGTGCCAGCAGTTTAGAGGCAATTGAGCAGTTCTTC
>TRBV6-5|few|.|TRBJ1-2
CASIKQGTIGYGYTF
TGTGCCAGCATTAAACAGGGTACTATAGGTTATGGCTACACCTTC
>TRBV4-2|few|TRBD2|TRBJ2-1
CASARGTSGDNNEQFF
TGTGCCAGCGCCCGAGGGACTAGCGGAGATAACAATGAGCAGTTCTTC
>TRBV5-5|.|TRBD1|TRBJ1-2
CASSWTGAGGYTF
TGTGCCAGCAGCTGGACAGGGGCGGGGGGCTACACCTTC
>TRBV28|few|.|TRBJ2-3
CASSLSAAYTDTQYF
TGTGCCAGCAGTTTATCTGCAGCCTATACAGATACGCAGTATTTT
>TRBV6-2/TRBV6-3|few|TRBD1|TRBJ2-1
CASSYAPGGSYNEQFF
TGTGCCAGCAGTTACGCTCCAGGGGGCTCCTACAATGAGCAGTTCTTC
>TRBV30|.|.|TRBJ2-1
CAWSLYANEQFF
TGTGCCTGGAGTCTGTATGCAAATGAGCAGTTCTTC
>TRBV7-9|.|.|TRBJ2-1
CASRPQGYNEQFF
TGTGCCAGCAGACCACAGGGTTACAATGAGCAGTTCTTC
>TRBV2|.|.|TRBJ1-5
CAISEQRNQPQHF
TGTGCCATCTCAGAACAGAGAAATCAGCCCCAGCATTTT
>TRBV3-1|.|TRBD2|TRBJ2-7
CASSQVGLAGGHGYEQYF
TGTGCCAGCAGCCAAGTGGGACTAGCGGGAGGTCATGGCTACGAGCAGTACTTC
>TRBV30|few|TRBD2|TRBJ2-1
CARSKGGGGNEQFF
TGTGCCCGATCCAAGGGCGGGGGGGGAAATGAGCAGTTCTTC
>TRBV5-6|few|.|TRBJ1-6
CASSPKSSGWYSPLHF
TGTGCCAGCAGCCCGAAATCCTCCGGGTGGTATTCACCCCTCCACTTT
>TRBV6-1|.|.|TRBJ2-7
CASSDAAYQYEQYF
TGTGCCAGCAGTGACGCAGCTTACCAATACGAGCAGTACTTC
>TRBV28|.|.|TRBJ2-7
CASSPGTNCEQYF
TGTGCCAGCAGTCCAGGGACAAACTGCGAGCAGTACTTC
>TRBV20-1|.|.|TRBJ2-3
CSARDVGGGGAVLEDTQYF
TGCAGTGCTAGAGATGTAGGGGGAGGGGGCGCGGTTCTGGAGGATACGCAGTATTTT
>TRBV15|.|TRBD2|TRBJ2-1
CATSSRLAGVGEQFF
TGTGCCACCAGCAGCCGACTAGCGGGAGTGGGTGAGCAGTTCTTC
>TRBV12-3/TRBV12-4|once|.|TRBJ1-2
CASSFSEPYGYTF
TGTGCCAGCAGTTTTTCAGAGCCCTATGGCTACACCTTC
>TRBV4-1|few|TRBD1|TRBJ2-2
CASSQVGQGEGGELFF
TGCGCCAGCAGCCAAGTTGGGCAGGGGGAAGGCGGGGAGCTGTTTTTT
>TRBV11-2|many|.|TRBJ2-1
CASSFSGTANEQFF
TGTGCCAGCAGCTTCTCCGGGACCGCCAATGAGCAGTTCTTC
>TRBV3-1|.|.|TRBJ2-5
CASSQTRDGGQETQYF
TGTGCCAGCAGCCAGACCCGGGACGGAGGACAAGAGACCCAGTACTTC
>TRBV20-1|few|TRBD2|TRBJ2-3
CSGRDYGDTQYF
TGCAGTGGTAGGGACTACGGAGATACGCAGTATTTT
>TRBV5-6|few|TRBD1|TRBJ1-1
CASNQDRDPEAFF
TGTGCCAGCAACCAAGACAGGGACCCTGAAGCTTTCTTT
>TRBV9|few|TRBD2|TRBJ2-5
CASSVGSGSMQTQYF
TGTGCCAGCAGCGTTGGTAGCGGGAGTATGCAGACCCAGTACTTC
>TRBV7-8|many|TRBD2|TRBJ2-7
CASSLGTSGPSSYEQYF
TGTGCCAGCAGCTTGGGGACTAGCGGTCCGAGCTCCTACGAGCAGTACTTC
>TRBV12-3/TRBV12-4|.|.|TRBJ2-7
CASSFTWPEQYF
TGTGCCAGCAGTTTTACCTGGCCCGAGCAGTACTTC
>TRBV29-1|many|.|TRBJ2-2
CSVEKDTGELFF
TGCAGCGTTGAGAAAGACACCGGGGAGCTGTTTTTT
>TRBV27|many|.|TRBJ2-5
CASSSIRGAETQYF
TGTGCCAGCAGTTCTATTCGGGGGGCAGAGACCCAGTACTTC
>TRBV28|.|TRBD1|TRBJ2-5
CATRRRGTGGQETQYF
TGTGCCACCCGAAGAAGGGGGACAGGGGGCCAAGAGACCCAGTACTTC
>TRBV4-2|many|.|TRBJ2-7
CASSHGYEQYF
TGTGCCAGCAGCCATGGTTACGAGCAGTACTTC
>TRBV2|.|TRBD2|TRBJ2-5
CASSGLAGQETQYF
TGTGCCAGCAGTGGACTAGCGGGGCAAGAGACCCAGTACTTC
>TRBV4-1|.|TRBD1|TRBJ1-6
CASSQAPLIWRDRMFNSPLHF
TGCGCCAGCAGCCAAGCCCCTTTAATCTGGAGGGACAGGATGTTTAATTCACCCCTCCACTTT
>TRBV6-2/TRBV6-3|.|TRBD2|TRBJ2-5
CASSRPTSGASQETQYF
TGTGCCAGCAGCCGCCCGACTAGCGGAGCCTCCCAAGAGACCCAGTACTTC
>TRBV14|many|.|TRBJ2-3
CASSQVEGSWTDTQYF
TGTGCCAGCAGCCAAGTGGAGGGGAGTTGGACAGATACGCAGTATTTT